This T cell receptor beta chain was found in a study of cytomegalovirus exposure and HLA in healthy donors. Study in general: T cells numbering 150 million to 200 million yielded more than 100 million unique TCR beta sequences in an earlier analysis.

This CDR3 region has 16 residues. Per the germline V gene, CDR1 is LNHDA and CDR2 is SQIVND (reference sequence). V gave up 3 bases and J gave up 1 base; unmatched junction bases: 7. The primer mix had 60 Vbeta and 13 Jbeta primers. Only in-frame clones appear in the TCRdb table, and some are missing; sequencing was by immunoSEQ multiplex PCR. The sample shows about 98,000 clones, roughly 77% of them seen only once. The rearrangement links TRBV19 to TRBJ1-1; 8 bases fit TRBD1. The sample was PBMCs. The sequence derives from a man between 35 and 55 years old in good health and CMV-seronegative. Here the CDR3 reads CASSIPRTGKNTEAFF. The CDR3 nucleotides read TGTGCCAGTAGTATCCCCCGGACAGGGAAGAACACTGAAGCTTTCTTT.